Listed here are 20 T cell receptor beta chains from one sample, sequenced in a study of T cell clonality in common variable immunodeficiency. Their recognized antigens are unknown. Study-wide findings and caveats: Common variable immunodeficiency TCR beta sequences reportedly had fewer deletions and N-nucleotide insertions.

The assay was immunoSEQ multiplex PCR, and TCRdb's table has in-frame clones only and misses some. The table lists 40,000 to 50,000 clones, with no singletons. Sequencing was performed on peripheral blood mononuclear cells. These receptors all stem from a human donor with common variable immunodeficiency.

This clone was counted many times. The sequenced fragment ends 3 residues before the CDR3 boundary, so the rest is inferred from the germline J gene. The chain links TRBV20-1 to TRBJ2-3; 14 positions agree with TRBD2. V was pared by 5 bases and J by 2 bases, with 3 bases of the junction left unmatched. The length of the CDR3 is 15 residues. Germline V lookup: CDR1 DFQATT, CDR2 SNEGSKA (reference sequence). The CDR3 bases that were read are TGCAGTGCTCCGGGACTAGCGGGGGACACAGATACG. Amino acid sequence: CSAPGLAGDTDT. The CDR3 as a whole reads CSAPGLAGDTDTQYF.

Notes on this clone: Read sequence stops 3 residues before the CDR3 end, and the germline J gene provides the missing end. The V call is TRBV19, the J call TRBJ2-1; D perhaps matches TRBD2 (7 bases). Germline values: CDR1 LNHDA, CDR2 SQIVND (reference sequence). This CDR3 comprises 16 residues. V was cut by 3 bases and J by 0 bases, with 12 bases left in between. CDR3 DNA (partial): TGTGCCAGTAGTATCGGCGGGGGCTTCTCCTACAATGAG. Its protein product is CASSIGGGFSYNE. In full, the CDR3 is CASSIGGGFSYNEQFF.

This clone was picked up many times. The CDR3 end lies 3 residues beyond the end of the read and is filled in from the germline J gene. This chain joins TRBV7-2 and TRBJ1-2; D is ambiguous. The germline V gene encodes CDR1 SGHTA and CDR2 FQGNSA. There are 14 residues in the CDR3. V was pared by 2 bases and J by 7 bases, with 14 bases between. The covered CDR3 bases are TGTGCCAGCAGCTTAAGCCCCCCTTTGTCTGGC. This sequence encodes CASSLSPPLSG. The whole CDR3 sequence reads CASSLSPPLSGYTF.

This clone has a handful of counts. The read terminates 3 residues ahead of where the CDR3 ends, so the germline J gene completes it. The gene calls are TRBV2 and TRBJ1-1; 8 nucleotides line up with TRBD1. Germline V gene data show CDR1 as SNHLY and CDR2 as FYNNEI. The CDR3 covers 14 residues. Losses at the gene ends were 4 bases for V and 0 bases for J; bases not matched to a gene: 1. The DNA read from the CDR3 is TGTGCCAGCAGTGGACAGGGGTTGAACACTGAA. It translates to CASSGQGLNTE. The CDR3 in full is CASSGQGLNTEAFF.

This clone was seen a few times. The read comes to an end 3 residues before the CDR3 does, leaving the germline J gene to fill in the end. The rearrangement joins TRBV7-9 to TRBJ2-7; D is uncertain. V was shortened by 1 base and J by 2 bases, with 6 bases between the two germline ends. Germline V gene lookup returns CDR1 SEHNR and CDR2 FQNEAQ (reference sequence). This CDR3 is built from 13 residues. The CDR3 bases that were read are TGTGCCAGCAGCTTAGACAGAACCTACGAG. Residues: CASSLDRTYE. The CDR3, in full, reads CASSLDRTYEQYF.

This clone was observed many times. With the read ending 3 residues before the CDR3 end, the germline J gene is used to fill in that end. V gene TRBV19 combines with J gene TRBJ1-2; perhaps TRBD1 as D (5 bases). Per germline, CDR1 LNHDA and CDR2 SQIVND (reference sequence). This CDR3 comprises 14 residues. Trimming cost V 2 bases and J 5 bases, with 12 bases left between them. The DNA read from the CDR3 is TGTGCCAGTAGTATACAGGGCACTCTTTATGGC. Translating it yields CASSIQGTLYG. The whole CDR3 sequence is CASSIQGTLYGYTF.

Remarks on this clone: The CDR3 extends 3 residues past the end of the read, so its final part is completed from the germline J gene. The chain carries TRBV7-9 and TRBJ1-2; 9 bases fit TRBD1. The CDR3 contains 12 residues. The germline V gene encodes CDR1 SEHNR and CDR2 FQNEAQ (reference sequence). CDR3: CASRQGAGGYTF. Partial CDR3 DNA: TGTGCCAGCAGACAGGGGGCCGGCGGC. The variable domain in full, completed from reference TRBV7-9 and TRBJ1-2, reads DTGVSQNPRHKITKRGQNVTFRCDPISEHNRLYWYRQTLGQGPEFLTYFQNEAQLEKSRLLSDRFSAERPKGSFSTLEIQRTEQGDSAMYLCASRQGAGGYTFGSGTRLTVV.

A word on this clone: The read comes to an end 3 residues before the CDR3 does, leaving the germline J gene to fill in the end. The chain recombines TRBV5-1 with TRBJ2-5; D may be TRBD1 or TRBD2 (5 bases each). The V gene's germline CDR1 is SGHRS and CDR2 YFSETQ. V lost 1 base and J 0 bases, leaving 13 bases between the germline ends. CDR3 length: 16 residues. CDR3 sequence: CASSLRGEGYQETQYF. Incomplete CDR3 DNA: TGCGCCAGCAGCTTGAGGGGTGAGGGTTACCAAGAGACC.

This clone showed up many times. The CDR3 end lies 3 residues beyond the end of the read and is filled in from the germline J gene. The gene calls are TRBV20-1 and TRBJ2-1; D gene uncertain. CDR1 is DFQATT, CDR2 SNEGSKA, per germline (reference sequence). CDR3 length equals 12 residues. The DNA read from the CDR3 is TGCAGCGCTCCTACTCACTACAATGAG. Protein sequence: CSAPTHYNE. The full-length CDR3 reads as CSAPTHYNEQFF.

This clone was counted at least ten times. The DNA read from the CDR3 is TGTGCCTGGAGTGAGGACAGAGAACCC. As protein: CAWSEDREP. The full CDR3 protein reads CAWSEDREPLHF. The J gene is TRBJ1-6, the V gene TRBV30; D might be TRBD1 (6 bases). The read finishes 3 residues shy of the CDR3 end, and the germline J gene is used to complete it. Germline V gene sequence: CDR1 GTSNPN, CDR2 SVGIG (reference sequence). Trimming cost V 1 base and J 12 bases, with 10 bases left between them. The CDR3 spans 12 residues.

Notes on this clone: From the germline J gene comes the end of the CDR3, since the read stops 3 residues before it. This chain links TRBV7-9 with TRBJ2-7; D perhaps matches TRBD1 (5 bases). Germline V gene data show CDR1 as SEHNR and CDR2 as FQNEAQ (reference sequence). The CDR3 is 13 amino acids. Trimming removed 4 bases from V and 3 bases from J, with 10 bases in between. Partial CDR3 DNA: TGTGCCAGCAGCTCAAAAGGGGACTACGAG. Encoded protein: CASSSKGDYE. The entire CDR3 reads CASSSKGDYEQYF.

This clone was seen more than once but under ten times. The read falls 3 residues short of the CDR3 end, and the missing part is taken from the germline J gene. The chain links TRBV18 to TRBJ1-2; a possible D gene is TRBD1 (6 bases). V was shortened by 6 bases and J by 2 bases, with 13 bases between the two germline ends. Germline-derived CDR1 and CDR2 are KGHSH and LQKENI. The CDR3 spans 14 residues. The DNA read from the CDR3 is TGTGCCAGCTCTTCGGGGGGCCCCAACTATGGC. Amino acid sequence: CASSSGGPNYG. The CDR3 in its entirety is CASSSGGPNYGYTF.

This clone was seen many times. The CDR3 extends 3 residues past the end of the read, so its final part is completed from the germline J gene. This chain uses TRBV19 with TRBJ2-5, with D perhaps matching TRBD2 (7 bases). The CDR3 is made up of 15 amino acids. Germline-derived CDR1 and CDR2 are LNHDA and SQIVND (reference sequence). V lost 1 base to trimming and J lost 4 bases, with 13 bases between them. Partial CDR3 DNA: TGTGCCAGTAGTATAGGGGAGGGGGAGGGAGAGACC. This sequence encodes CASSIGEGEGET. The whole CDR3 is CASSIGEGEGETQYF.

In this sample, this clone turned up a few times. Read data end 3 residues before the CDR3 end; the end is taken from the germline J gene. V is TRBV7-6 and J is TRBJ1-3, with 7 positions matching TRBD1. The junction had 7 bases not matched to a gene; V was cut back by 5 bases and J by 0 bases. Germline V gene lookup returns CDR1 SGHVS and CDR2 FNYEAQ. The length of the CDR3 is 16 residues. The sequenced part of the CDR3 DNA is TGTGCCAGCAGCCGAAGGGACAGTGTCTCTGGAAACACC. Its protein product is CASSRRDSVSGNT. The entire CDR3 protein is CASSRRDSVSGNTIYF. Full variable domain (outside the CDR3, taken from reference TRBV7-6 and TRBJ1-3): GAGVSQSPRYKVTKRGQDVALRCDPISGHVSLYWYRQALGQGPEFLTYFNYEAQQDKSGLPNDRFSAERPEGSISTLTIQRTEQRDSAMYRCASSRRDSVSGNTIYFGEGSWLTVV.

A note on this clone: The CDR3 goes on 3 residues after the read ends, and that part is filled in from the germline J gene. The rearrangement uses TRBV6-2 or TRBV6-3 and TRBJ1-4; D gene ambiguous. Germline V lookup: CDR1 MNHEY, CDR2 SVGEGT. The CDR3 length is 12 residues. Trimming left V 5 bases short and J 5 bases short, with 6 bases between. CDR3 protein: CASSPQNEKLFF. Partial CDR3 DNA: TGTGCCAGCAGTCCCCAAAATGAAAAA.

On this clone itself: The read ends 3 residues before the CDR3 terminus; that terminus is restored from the germline J gene. V is TRBV6-1 and J is TRBJ2-5, with TRBD2 identical over 10 bases. CDR1 and CDR2 from the germline V gene are MNHNS and SASEGT. This CDR3 has 18 amino acids. The J segment lost 4 bases and the V segment lost 0 bases, leaving 11 bases of the junction unmatched. CDR3 in amino acids: CASSEAGASGSVRETQYF. The CDR3 DNA, read in part, is TGTGCCAGCAGTGAAGCTGGCGCTAGCGGGAGTGTAAGAGAGACC.

This clone showed up just a few times. The read ends 3 residues shy of where the CDR3 ends; the end is completed using the germline J gene. The chain is built from TRBV30 and TRBJ1-5, with a weak D call TRBD1 (5 bases). The V gene lost 2 bases and the J gene lost 0 bases, with 5 bases spanning the gap. In germline, CDR1 is GTSNPN, CDR2 SVGIG (reference sequence). This CDR3 has 13 residues. The DNA read from the CDR3 is TGTGCCTGGAGTAGGGGTAGCAATCAGCCC. Its translation: CAWSRGSNQP. The CDR3 reads in full as CAWSRGSNQPQHF. The whole variable domain, filled in from reference TRBV30 and TRBJ1-5, reads SQTIHQWPATLVQPVGSPLSLECTVEGTSNPNLYWYRQAAGRGLQLLFYSVGIGQISSEVPQNLSASRPQDRQFILSSKKLLLSDSGFYLCAWSRGSNQPQHFGDGTRLSIL.

This clone was picked up many times. The read ends 3 residues before the CDR3 terminus; that terminus is restored from the germline J gene. This rearrangement joins TRBV29-1 to TRBJ1-1; D might be TRBD1 (5 bases). Germline V lookup: CDR1 SQVTM, CDR2 ANQGSEA. There are 13 residues in the CDR3. V was cut by 6 bases and J by 1 base, with 12 bases left in between. Partial CDR3 DNA: TGCAGCGTCGGCCGGGGGTCGAACACTGAA. Translation: CSVGRGSNTE. The entire CDR3 sequence reads CSVGRGSNTEAFF.

This clone was found a few times. Read coverage stops 3 residues before the CDR3 terminus; the germline J gene supplies the remainder. V is TRBV23-1 and J is TRBJ1-2; 7 nucleotides agree with TRBD1. TRBV23-1 is labeled an ORF, and its function is uncertain. There are 13 residues in the CDR3. The J segment lost 4 bases and the V segment lost 2 bases, leaving 1 base of the junction unmatched. CDR3 bases read: TGCGCCAGCAGTCAACGGACAGGCTATGGC. Encoded protein: CASSQRTGYG. The entire CDR3 sequence reads CASSQRTGYGYTF.

This clone was recorded many times. The read ends 3 residues early relative to the CDR3; the germline J gene fills the gap. Distinct nucleotide sequences in the sample also encode this CDR3. This chain connects TRBV10-3 to TRBJ1-3; 7 nucleotides agree with TRBD1. Germline CDR1 and CDR2: ENHRY and SYGVKD. The V segment lost 5 bases and the J segment 2 bases; nucleotides outside the gene matches: 0. The CDR3 contains 13 residues. CDR3 DNA, as far as it was read: TGTGCCATCAGTCAGGGGGCTGGAAACACC. It specifies CAISQGAGNT. The complete CDR3 reads CAISQGAGNTIYF.